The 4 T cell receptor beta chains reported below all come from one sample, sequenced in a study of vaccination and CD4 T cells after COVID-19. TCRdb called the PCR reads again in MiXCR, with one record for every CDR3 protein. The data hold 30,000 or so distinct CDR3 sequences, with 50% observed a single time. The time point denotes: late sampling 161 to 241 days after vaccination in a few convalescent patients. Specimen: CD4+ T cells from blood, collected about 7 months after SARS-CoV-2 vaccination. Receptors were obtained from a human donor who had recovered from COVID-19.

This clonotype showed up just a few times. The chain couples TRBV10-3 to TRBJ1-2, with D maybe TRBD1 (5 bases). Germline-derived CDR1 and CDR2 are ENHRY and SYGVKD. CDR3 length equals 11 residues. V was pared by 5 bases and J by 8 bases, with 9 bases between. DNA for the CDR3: TGTGCCATCAGTAACGACAGCGGCTACACCTTC. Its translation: CAISNDSGYTF.

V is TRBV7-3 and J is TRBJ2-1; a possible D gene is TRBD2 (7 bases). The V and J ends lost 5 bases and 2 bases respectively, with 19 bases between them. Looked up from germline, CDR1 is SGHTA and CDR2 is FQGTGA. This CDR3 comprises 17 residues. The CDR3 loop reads CASSANPQRDTYNEQFF. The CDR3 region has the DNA TGTGCCAGCAGCGCAAACCCCCAGCGGGACACCTACAATGAGCAGTTCTTC.

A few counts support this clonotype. CDR3 DNA sequence: TGTGCCACCAGCAGAGATCGGGGAGTTGTTCAGCCCCAGCATTTT. Protein: CATSRDRGVVQPQHF. The chain is built from TRBV15 and TRBJ1-5, with no clear D. V dropped 0 bases and J dropped 6 bases, with 12 bases sitting between them. Germline-derived CDR1 and CDR2 are LNHNV and YYDKDF (reference sequence). CDR3 length: 15 amino acids. Complete variable domain (other parts from reference TRBV15 and TRBJ1-5): DAMVIQNPRYQVTQFGKPVTLSCSQTLNHNVMYWYQQKSSQAPKLLFHYYDKDFNNEADTPDNFQSRRPNTSFCFLDIRSPGLGDTAMYLCATSRDRGVVQPQHFGDGTRLSIL.

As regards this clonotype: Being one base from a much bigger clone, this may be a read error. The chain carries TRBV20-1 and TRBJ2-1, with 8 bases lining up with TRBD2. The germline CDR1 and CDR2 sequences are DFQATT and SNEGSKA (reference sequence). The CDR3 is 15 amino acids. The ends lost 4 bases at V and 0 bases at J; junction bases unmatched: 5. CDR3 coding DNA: TGCAGTGCTACACGGCGGGAGGACTCCTACAATGAGCAGTTCTTC. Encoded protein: CSATRREDSYNEQFF.